A selection of T cell receptor beta chains follows, all from one sample in a study of T cell responses to AZD1222 COVID-19 vaccine. Libraries were prepared by immunoSEQ multiplex PCR; TCRdb keeps only in-frame clonotypes and omits some of them. The table lists some 170,000 clones, more than 80% of them singletons. The source was peripheral blood, collected on day 0 of AZD1222 vaccination. These receptors originate from an adult in good health. Each CDR3 is given with its conserved first and last residue. The D gene is left open where the match is weak.

V gene	D gene	J gene	CDR3 protein
TRBV7-6	TRBD1	TRBJ2-7	CASSGDSYEQYF
TRBV5-1	TRBD1	TRBJ1-2	CASSLRDRDYGYTF
TRBV5-1	.	TRBJ2-7	CASSLGSRDTSYEQYF
TRBV6-2/TRBV6-3	TRBD2	TRBJ2-1	CASSSTVGTSGYNEQFF
TRBV27	.	TRBJ1-2	CASSFIRGAERGYTF
TRBV10-3	TRBD1	TRBJ1-3	CAIRSTGNYGNTIYF
TRBV19	.	TRBJ1-1	CASSIDRGSEAFF
TRBV9	TRBD1	TRBJ1-6	CASSIGQGANSPLHF
TRBV25-1	TRBD2	TRBJ2-1	CASSEGGSSGRNEQFF
TRBV18	TRBD1	TRBJ1-2	CASSPPTGHGYTF
TRBV9	TRBD1	TRBJ2-3	CASSISPTGHTDTQYF